These 2 T cell receptor beta chains originate from one sample sequenced in a study of blood T cell repertoires in COVID-19. TCRdb's copy holds only in-frame clones and misses some; the assay was immunoSEQ multiplex PCR. Altogether some 120,000 clones are present, more than 65% being singletons, with the ten largest covering 25%. Input material: peripheral blood. These receptors all come from a human donor in a cohort sampled during active COVID-19.

V is TRBV18 and J is TRBJ2-5; 8 bases fit TRBD2. The germline CDR1 and CDR2 sequences are KGHSH and LQKENI. Trimming removed 3 bases from V and 5 bases from J; junction bases left unmatched: 5. CDR3 length: 14 residues. In DNA form, the CDR3 reads TGTGCCAGCTCACCGACTAGCGCCACGGAGACCCAGTACTTC. Its translation is CASSPTSATETQYF.

The gene calls are TRBV7-9 and TRBJ1-3, with 9 bases fitting TRBD1. CDR1 SEHNR and CDR2 FQNEAQ come from the germline V gene (reference sequence). This CDR3 has 15 residues. V dropped 3 bases and J dropped 4; count of bases not matched to a gene: 4. The CDR3 here is CASSFGQGIGNTIYF. CDR3 bases: TGTGCCAGCAGCTTCGGACAGGGGATCGGAAACACCATATATTTT.